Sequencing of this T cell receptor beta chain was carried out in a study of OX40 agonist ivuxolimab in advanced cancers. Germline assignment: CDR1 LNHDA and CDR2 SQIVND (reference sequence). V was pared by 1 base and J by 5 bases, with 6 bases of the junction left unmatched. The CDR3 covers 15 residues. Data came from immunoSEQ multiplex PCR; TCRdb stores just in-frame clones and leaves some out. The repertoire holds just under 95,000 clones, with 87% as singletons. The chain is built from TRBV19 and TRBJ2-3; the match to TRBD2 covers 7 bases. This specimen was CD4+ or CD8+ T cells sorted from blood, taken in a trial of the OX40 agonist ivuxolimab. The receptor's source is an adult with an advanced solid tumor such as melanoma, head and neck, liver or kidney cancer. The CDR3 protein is CASSIARGGEDTQYF. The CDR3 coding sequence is TGTGCCAGTAGTATAGCTAGGGGAGGGGAAGATACGCAGTATTTT.